This T cell receptor (beta chain) was captured by sequencing in a study of T-cell reconstitution after alpha-beta-depleted transplantation in children. This clonotype turned up a few times. The TCRbeta library incorporated unique molecular identifiers. MiXCR was run by TCRdb on the PCR reads, yielding one entry per CDR3 protein. The top ten clones hold 2% to 3% of a sample with more than 200,000 distinct CDR3 sequences, more than 20% of them seen once. This specimen consisted of PBMCs, obtained before TCRalphabeta/CD19-depleted stem cell transplant. The sequence came from a girl aged 2 to 10 with Fanconi anemia, due to receive a stem cell transplant.

The CDR3 region is CSARATSGNYEQYF. The DNA for the CDR3 is TGCAGTGCTAGGGCGACTAGCGGGAACTACGAGCAGTACTTC. This chain connects TRBV20-1 to TRBJ2-7, with 11 nucleotides matching TRBD2. This CDR3 is 14 amino acids long. CDR1 DFQATT and CDR2 SNEGSKA come from the germline V gene (reference sequence). The V gene end was trimmed by 3 bases and the J gene end by 3 bases; junction bases not matched to a gene: 4.